The clone carrying this T cell receptor beta chain appeared a few times. Antigen: not known. A second PCR, run for 7 to 11 cycles, used a sample-barcoded 5' primer plus a J-beta primer mix. A template-switch adaptor containing 12 random nucleotides labeled each cDNA molecule. A single record per CDR3 protein comes from TCRdb applying MiXCR to the 5' RACE reads. Altogether about 630,000 distinct CDR3 sequences are present, around a fifth being singletons, with the ten largest covering roughly 3.4%. The data originate from a study of blood T cells in healthy people across ages. Findings and caveats of the study: Possibly confounding the expanded clonotype changes was the fact that donor CMV status was unknown. Long-lived donors had more naive CD4+ cells and higher diversity than aged donors.

Unmatched junction bases numbered 0, after V lost 0 bases and J lost 2 bases. There are 15 residues in the CDR3. Per germline, CDR1 MNHNS and CDR2 SASEGT. Input material: blood. This receptor was obtained from a man in his 70s in good health. The rearrangement links TRBV6-1 to TRBJ2-7, with 11 bases lining up with TRBD1. In DNA form, the CDR3 reads TGTGCCAGCAGTGAAGCGGACAGGGGGCCCTACGAGCAGTACTTC. Translated: CASSEADRGPYEQYF.